Presented here are 19 T cell receptor beta chains from one specimen sequenced in a study of cytomegalovirus exposure and HLA in healthy donors. Use of 60 Vbeta and 13 Jbeta primers characterized the PCR. The protocol was immunoSEQ multiplex PCR, while the TCRdb copy is restricted to in-frame clones and leaves out a portion. Of some 45,000 clones in the sample, about 72% were seen once. The sequencing input was PBMCs. The source is a man between 25 and 39 years old in good health and CMV-seronegative.

This clone was counted once. The rearrangement uses TRBV19 and TRBJ2-1, with 10 bases matching TRBD2. CDR1 LNHDA and CDR2 SQIVND come from the germline V gene (reference sequence). With V trimmed by 5 bases and J by 14 bases, 18 bases remained unmatched. CDR3 length equals 16 residues. CDR3 sequence reads: CASSAPLGTSVKKEFF. The CDR3 DNA reads as TGTGCCAGTAGTGCTCCCCTCGGGACTAGCGTCAAAAAGGAGTTCTTC.

The rearrangement uses TRBV9 and TRBJ2-6; D uncertain. The germline gives CDR1 SGDLS, CDR2 YYNGEE. This CDR3 region has 14 residues. Trimming removed 3 bases at V and 1 base at J, with 5 bases between. The CDR3 sequence is CASSARSGANVLTF. DNA for the CDR3: TGTGCCAGCAGCGCTCGTTCTGGGGCCAACGTCCTGACTTTC. The variable domain in full, with the rest retrieved from reference TRBV9 and TRBJ2-6, is DSGVTQTPKHLITATGQRVTLRCSPRSGDLSVYWYQQSLDQGLQFLIQYYNGEERAKGNILERFSAQQFPDLHSELNLSSLELGDSALYFCASSARSGANVLTFGAGSRLTVL.

The chain carries TRBV15 and TRBJ2-1; 7 bases fit TRBD1. The length of the CDR3 is 13 residues. CDR1 is LNHNV and CDR2 is YYDKDF in the germline V gene (reference sequence). After removal of 7 bases from V and 2 bases from J, the junction contained 2 bases not matched to a gene. DNA of the CDR3: TGTGCCACCAAACAGGGGCCCTACAATGAGCAGTTCTTC. This codes for CATKQGPYNEQFF.

The CDR3 spells CAWTRGVTAGTEAFF. In DNA form, the CDR3 reads TGTGCCTGGACCCGCGGGGTCACGGCGGGCACTGAAGCTTTCTTT. J is TRBJ1-1 and V is TRBV30, with no clear D. V was pared by 4 bases and J by 4 bases, with 19 bases between. Germline V gene sequence: CDR1 GTSNPN, CDR2 SVGIG (reference sequence). The CDR3 is 15 amino acids.

The V gene is TRBV5-4, the J gene TRBJ1-2, with D perhaps TRBD1 (6 bases). The ends were cut back, 4 bases at V and 2 bases at J, with 9 bases in the middle. The germline gives CDR1 SGHNT, CDR2 YYREEE (reference sequence). This CDR3 is built from 13 residues. The CDR3 coding sequence is TGTGCCAGCAGCCATACAGGGAACTATGGCTACACCTTC. Protein sequence: CASSHTGNYGYTF. Together with reference TRBV5-4 and TRBJ1-2, the CDR3 gives the full variable domain: ETGVTQSPTHLIKTRGQQVTLRCSSQSGHNTVSWYQQALGQGPQFIFQYYREEENGRGNFPPRFSGLQFPNYSSELNVNALELDDSALYLCASSHTGNYGYTFGSGTRLTVV.

The chain employs TRBV5-1 and TRBJ2-7; 9 bases align to TRBD2. The CDR3 has 17 amino acids. CDR1 and CDR2 (germline): SGHRS, YFSETQ. V trimming: 2 bases; J trimming: 2 bases; junction bases outside the gene matches: 11. The CDR3 region is CASSFEGIAGAAYEQYF. CDR3 nucleotide sequence: TGCGCCAGCAGCTTCGAGGGGATAGCGGGAGCCGCCTACGAGCAGTACTTC.

The chain uses TRBV10-3 and TRBJ2-7, with TRBD2 as a possible D gene (6 bases). Between the trimmed V and J ends, which lost 3 bases and 2 bases, there was a span of 11 bases. The germline V gene encodes CDR1 ENHRY and CDR2 SYGVKD. The CDR3 runs to 14 residues. CDR3 DNA sequence: TGTGCCATCAGTGACCGGGAGCGTCCCTACGAGCAGTACTTC. Translating it yields CAISDRERPYEQYF.

This clone has only one observation. CDR3 sequence: CATSRDMTSGIAYNEQFF. CDR3 bases: TGTGCCACCAGCAGAGATATGACTAGCGGGATAGCATACAATGAGCAGTTCTTC. This chain uses TRBV15 with TRBJ2-1; TRBD2 agrees at 11 bases. With V trimmed by 0 bases and J by 4 bases, 8 bases remained unmatched. There are 18 residues in the CDR3. Germline loops: CDR1 LNHNV, CDR2 YYDKDF (reference sequence).

The chain has TRBV4-1 and TRBJ2-7; TRBD2 might be the D (5 bases). V was shortened by 2 bases and J by 5 bases, with 13 bases between the two germline ends. Germline V gives CDR1 MGHRA, CDR2 YSYEKL. The CDR3 spans 14 residues. Here the CDR3 DNA reads TGCGCCAGCAGCCAACAACTAGAGCCACACGAGCAGTACTTC. Residues: CASSQQLEPHEQYF.

The genes are TRBV9 and TRBJ1-2, with 7 bases fitting TRBD1. The V and J ends lost 0 bases and 6 bases, in that order; junction bases with no gene match: 5. This CDR3 is built from 14 residues. Germline V CDR1 and CDR2: SGDLS, YYNGEE. The DNA for the CDR3 is TGTGCCAGCAGCGTAGCGAGGGGGCAGGATGGCTACACCTTC. Protein product: CASSVARGQDGYTF.

This clone was found a few times. This chain joins TRBV6-5 and TRBJ1-1, with a tentative D call TRBD1 (5 bases). Trimming stripped 2 bases from V and 6 bases from J, with 10 bases between. Germline V lookup: CDR1 MNHEY, CDR2 SVGAGI. The CDR3 length is 13 residues. In DNA, the CDR3 is TGTGCCAGCAGTTACGGGGGGGTCGCTGAAGCTTTCTTT. Protein sequence: CASSYGGVAEAFF.

V usage is TRBV6-6 and J usage is TRBJ1-1; 8 bases fit TRBD1. CDR1 and CDR2 from the germline V gene are MNHNY and SVGAGI (reference sequence). V was clipped by 6 bases and J by 4 bases; unmatched bases: 7. This CDR3 is built from 14 residues. The CDR3 region is CASRTGGQGTEAFF. CDR3 in DNA: TGTGCCAGCAGAACAGGGGGTCAGGGCACTGAAGCTTTCTTT.

The chain recombines TRBV7-8 with TRBJ1-5, with a weak D call TRBD1 (6 bases). Germline V gene data show CDR1 as SGHVS and CDR2 as FQNEAQ. CDR3 size: 14 residues. V lost 3 bases, J lost 5 bases, and 11 bases lay in between. The CDR3 sequence is CASSLETGYQPQHF. The CDR3 region has the DNA TGTGCCAGCAGCTTGGAGACAGGTTATCAGCCCCAGCATTTT.

CDR3 sequence: CATAARQGSYEQYF. CDR3 bases: TGTGCCACTGCGGCTAGGCAGGGGTCCTACGAGCAGTACTTC. The chain is built from TRBV6-1 and TRBJ2-7; D possibly corresponds to TRBD1 (6 bases). Deletions cut 10 bases from V and 1 base from J, with 17 bases between. CDR1 MNHNS and CDR2 SASEGT come from the germline V gene. This CDR3 is built from 14 residues.

Note on this clone: Other DNA sequences in the same sample also yield this CDR3. The chain has TRBV5-1 and TRBJ1-2; 8 positions agree with TRBD1. This CDR3 has 14 residues. The V gene end was trimmed by 0 bases and the J gene end by 6 bases; junction bases not matched to a gene: 4. Germline V gene sequence: CDR1 SGHRS, CDR2 YFSETQ. CDR3 bases: TGCGCCAGCAGCTTGGGACAGGGGTCGGATGGCTACACCTTC. Protein product: CASSLGQGSDGYTF. Full variable domain (missing parts from reference TRBV5-1 and TRBJ1-2): KAGVTQTPRYLIKTRGQQVTLSCSPISGHRSVSWYQQTPGQGLQFLFEYFSETQRNKGNFPGRFSGRQFSNSRSEMNVSTLELGDSALYLCASSLGQGSDGYTFGSGTRLTVV.

This clone occurred a few times. The V call is TRBV10-3, the J call TRBJ2-1; 13 nucleotides line up with TRBD2. The V gene's germline CDR1 is ENHRY and CDR2 SYGVKD. V was pared by 2 bases and J by 5 bases, with 12 bases of the junction left unmatched. CDR3 length: 19 amino acids. This CDR3 is CAISEPTSGRAGHDNEQFF. The CDR3 DNA reads TGTGCCATCAGTGAGCCAACTAGCGGGAGGGCCGGGCACGACAATGAGCAGTTCTTC.

V gene TRBV5-1 combines with J gene TRBJ2-1; 14 bases are shared with TRBD2. The trim removed 2 bases at V and 6 bases at J, leaving 7 bases unmatched. This CDR3 has 17 amino acids. CDR1 and CDR2 (germline): SGHRS, YFSETQ. The CDR3 protein is CASSFGLAGGPGNEQFF. In DNA, the CDR3 is TGCGCCAGCAGCTTTGGACTAGCGGGGGGACCTGGCAATGAGCAGTTCTTC.

The gene calls are TRBV7-9 and TRBJ2-5; TRBD2 matches 11 bases. V was pared by 5 bases and J by 2 bases, with 7 bases of the junction left unmatched. The CDR3 contains 16 residues. The V gene's germline CDR1 is SEHNR and CDR2 FQNEAQ (reference sequence). CDR3 bases: TGTGCCAGCAGCGCATTAGCGGGAGGGAATCAAGAGACCCAGTACTTC. It yields the protein CASSALAGGNQETQYF.

The rearrangement links TRBV27 to TRBJ1-1, with 7 bases fitting TRBD1. The CDR3 runs 14 residues. From germline, CDR1 is MNHEY and CDR2 SMNVEV (reference sequence). V gave up 5 bases and J gave up 4 bases; unmatched junction bases: 7. The CDR3 reads CASSVYQGGTEAFF. CDR3 sequence (DNA): TGTGCCAGCAGTGTATACCAGGGGGGCACTGAAGCTTTCTTT.